Below are 6 T cell receptor beta chains sequenced from a single sample in a study of response to subunit inactivated influenza vaccine. One entry per CDR3 protein results from TCRdb running MiXCR on the RT-PCR reads. The sample holds roughly 460,000 distinct CDR3 sequences, roughly 11% seen once. The sample in question was PBMCs from blood, obtained roughly 6 weeks after vaccination. These receptors all stem from a man between 50 and 59 years old who received an inactivated influenza vaccine.

The rearrangement joins TRBV15 to TRBJ2-1; D unclear. Germline CDR1 LNHNV, CDR2 YYDKDF (reference sequence). Trimming shortened V by 0 bases and J by 1 base, and 16 bases separated the two germline ends. This CDR3 comprises 18 residues. The CDR3 DNA reads as TGTGCCACCAGCAGAGATAACCCTTTGGTAGCTTCCTACAATGAGCAGTTCTTC. Translating it yields CATSRDNPLVASYNEQFF.

The V call is TRBV20-1, the J call TRBJ2-5; D call uncertain. Germline V CDR1 and CDR2: DFQATT, SNEGSKA (reference sequence). Trimming stripped 0 bases from V and 5 bases from J, with 10 bases between. This CDR3 region has 13 residues. CDR3 in amino acids: CSARDPLRETQYF. DNA of the CDR3: TGCAGTGCTAGAGACCCTCTCCGGGAGACCCAGTACTTC.

This clonotype was seen ten or more times. The chain recombines TRBV27 with TRBJ2-1; TRBD2 might be the D (6 bases). Germline CDR1 reads MNHEY; CDR2 reads SMNVEV (reference sequence). V was pared by 3 bases and J by 2 bases, with 23 bases between. The CDR3 runs to 19 residues. The CDR3 sequence: CASSFLPWPSDTTYNEQFF. Here the CDR3 DNA reads TGTGCCAGCAGTTTCCTTCCCTGGCCTAGCGACACAACCTACAATGAGCAGTTCTTC.

This chain joins TRBV7-9 and TRBJ2-3, with a weak D call TRBD2 (5 bases). The CDR3 is 14 amino acids. The germline gives CDR1 SEHNR, CDR2 FQNEAQ (reference sequence). V was cut by 5 bases and J by 3 bases, with 12 bases left in between. The CDR3 DNA reads as TGTGCCAGCAGCCTGGGAGCGGAGACAGATACGCAGTATTTT. Amino acid sequence: CASSLGAETDTQYF.

This clonotype was found many times. The rearrangement uses TRBV16 and TRBJ2-7; D is ambiguous. V was pared by 3 bases and J by 4 bases, with 7 bases between. CDR1 and CDR2 from the germline V gene are KGHSY and FQNENV. CDR3 length equals 12 residues. The DNA of the CDR3 is TGTGCCAGCAGCCACTCACAATACGAGCAGTACTTC. It specifies CASSHSQYEQYF.

This clonotype appeared a few times. CDR3 loop: CASSHISGTGELFF. The CDR3, as DNA: TGCGCCAGCAGCCACATAAGTGGCACCGGGGAGCTGTTTTTT. The rearrangement joins TRBV4-3 to TRBJ2-2; D is unresolved. V lost 3 bases, J lost 4 bases, and 9 bases lay in between. This CDR3 comprises 14 residues. Germline V CDR1 and CDR2: LGHNA, YSLEER.